This TCR beta chain originates from a study of cytomegalovirus exposure and HLA in healthy donors. PCR was performed using 60 Vbeta and 13 Jbeta primers. Study processing details: A follow-up analysis tallied 86 million or so unique TCR beta chains, roughly 9.9 million shared. Assay: immunoSEQ multiplex PCR; the TCRdb copy retains only in-frame clones and omits some. V and J calls and clone size are given by that table; D and trimming were obtained from the DNA. The sample has about 130,000 clones, roughly four fifths seen once. J lost 3 bases, V lost 0 bases, and 7 bases had no gene match. The CDR3 covers 17 residues. The germline gives CDR1 GTSNPN, CDR2 SVGIG (reference sequence).

Sequencing was done on a sample of PBMCs. The rearrangement joins TRBV30 to TRBJ2-1; 11 nucleotides agree with TRBD2. This clonotype was sampled from a woman between 50 and 59 years old in good health and CMV-seronegative. CDR3 protein: CAWSVAPGLAVYNEQFF. For the CDR3, the DNA is TGTGCCTGGAGTGTAGCCCCGGGACTAGCGGTCTACAATGAGCAGTTCTTC.